Listed below are T cell receptor beta chains from one sample, sequenced in a study of shared clonotypes between healthy human individuals. Sequencing was performed with immunoSEQ multiplex PCR; in TCRdb, only in-frame clones are kept and a portion is missing. Of around 2,000,000 clones in the sample, around 93% were seen once. The sample comprised naive CD8+ T cells from PBMCs. The receptors were gathered from a man between 18 and 35 years old in good health. Some clones in this sample may be carry-over from other donors' samples. Each CDR3 is given with its conserved first and last residue. The order of the fields is J gene, CDR3 length, V gene, clone size, D gene, CDR3 DNA, CDR3 protein. The D gene is left open where the match is weak. Not every row has a clone size; where given, it reads once, few, many or a size class.

J: TRBJ2-3
length: 15
V: TRBV28
size: -
D: -
DNA: TGTGCCAGCAGTTTGGGGGACACTAGCACAGATACGCAGTATTTT
CDR3: CASSLGDTSTDTQYF

J: TRBJ2-2
length: 15
V: TRBV7-9
size: -
D: -
DNA: TGTGCCAGCAGCTTATATATCCCGAACACCGGGGAGCTGTTTTTT
CDR3: CASSLYIPNTGELFF

J: TRBJ2-7
length: 14
V: TRBV28
size: -
D: TRBD2
DNA: TGTGCCAGCACCGGAGCGGGGGAAACCTACGAGCAGTACTTC
CDR3: CASTGAGETYEQYF

J: TRBJ2-3
length: 16
V: TRBV5-6
size: once
D: -
DNA: TGTGCCAGCAGCCGAGGGGCGAAGCGAGTCACAGATACGCAGTATTTT
CDR3: CASSRGAKRVTDTQYF

J: TRBJ2-1
length: 15
V: TRBV6-5
size: -
D: TRBD2
DNA: TGTGCCAGCAGTTATCGGTCTAGCGGGAGTTATGAGCAGTTCTTC
CDR3: CASSYRSSGSYEQFF

J: TRBJ1-1
length: 12
V: TRBV6-6
size: -
D: -
DNA: TGTGCCAGCAACCTGGGTAACACTGAAGCTTTCTTT
CDR3: CASNLGNTEAFF

J: TRBJ1-4
length: 14
V: TRBV6-5
size: -
D: -
DNA: TGTGCCAGCAGCTGGGACCTGGTTGGTGAAAAACTGTTTTTT
CDR3: CASSWDLVGEKLFF

J: TRBJ2-1
length: 15
V: TRBV9
size: -
D: TRBD1
DNA: TGTGCCAGCAGCGTAGGACAGGGGCCTAACAATGAGCAGTTCTTC
CDR3: CASSVGQGPNNEQFF

J: TRBJ2-7
length: 12
V: TRBV5-1
size: -
D: -
DNA: TGCGCCAGCAGCCTCAGTGGGGGGGAGCAGTACTTC
CDR3: CASSLSGGEQYF

J: TRBJ2-5
length: 17
V: TRBV4-1
size: -
D: TRBD2
DNA: TGCGCCAGCAGCCAAGAGGACCGGACTAGCGGTCAAGAGACCCAGTACTTC
CDR3: CASSQEDRTSGQETQYF

J: TRBJ2-7
length: 15
V: TRBV28
size: -
D: -
DNA: TGTGCCAGCAGTTTTAGGGGGGCGCCCCCTTACGAGCAGTACTTC
CDR3: CASSFRGAPPYEQYF

J: TRBJ1-4
length: 16
V: TRBV11-2
size: -
D: -
DNA: TGTGCCAGCAGCCCCGGGGTCCGGGCCTTTAATGAAAAACTGTTTTTT
CDR3: CASSPGVRAFNEKLFF

J: TRBJ2-3
length: 14
V: TRBV5-1
size: -
D: -
DNA: TGCGCCAGCAGCTTCCGACGGGACACAGATACGCAGTATTTT
CDR3: CASSFRRDTDTQYF

J: TRBJ1-2
length: 14
V: TRBV7-3
size: -
D: -
DNA: TGTGCCAGCAGCTGGTGGAAGGACGACAGGGGCTACACCTTC
CDR3: CASSWWKDDRGYTF

J: TRBJ2-7
length: 16
V: TRBV4-1
size: -
D: TRBD2
DNA: TGCGCCAGCAGCCGCATGATTAGCGGGGCGACCTACGAGCAGTACTTC
CDR3: CASSRMISGATYEQYF

J: TRBJ2-7
length: 14
V: TRBV9
size: -
D: -
DNA: TGTGCCAGCAGCGTAGGAGCCAGTTTCTACGAGCAGTACTTC
CDR3: CASSVGASFYEQYF

J: TRBJ2-1
length: 14
V: TRBV6-5
size: -
D: -
DNA: TGTGCCAGCAGCCAAGCGAGCTCCTACAATGAGCAGTTCTTC
CDR3: CASSQASSYNEQFF

J: TRBJ2-1
length: 15
V: TRBV14
size: -
D: TRBD1
DNA: TGTGCCAGCAGCCGAAGCAAGACAGGGTTTGATGAGCAGTTCTTC
CDR3: CASSRSKTGFDEQFF

J: TRBJ2-7
length: 12
V: TRBV2
size: -
D: TRBD1
DNA: TGTGCCAGCACGCAGGGGGCTTACGAGCAGTACTTC
CDR3: CASTQGAYEQYF

J: TRBJ1-3
length: 17
V: TRBV27
size: -
D: -
DNA: TGTGCCAGCAGTTCCTCCGTGGGAGACTACTCTGGAAACACCATATATTTT
CDR3: CASSSSVGDYSGNTIYF

J: TRBJ1-2
length: 15
V: TRBV27
size: once
D: -
DNA: TGTGCCAGCAGTAATTTGGGAACTCCTTCTTATGGCTACACCTTC
CDR3: CASSNLGTPSYGYTF

J: TRBJ2-3
length: 13
V: TRBV27
size: -
D: -
DNA: TGTGCCAGCAGTTTACTTCTTCAAGATACGCAGTATTTT
CDR3: CASSLLLQDTQYF

J: TRBJ2-7
length: 13
V: TRBV28
size: -
D: -
DNA: TGTGCCAGCAGGCTGGTTTCTTCGAACGAGCAGTACTTC
CDR3: CASRLVSSNEQYF

J: TRBJ2-2
length: 16
V: TRBV9
size: -
D: -
DNA: TGTGCCAGCAGCGTAGCTACGGGGCCGGGCACCGGGGAGCTGTTTTTT
CDR3: CASSVATGPGTGELFF

J: TRBJ2-5
length: 15
V: TRBV9
size: -
D: -
DNA: TGTGCCAGCAGCGTAGGGGCAAGCACAACGGTGGAGCAGTACTTC
CDR3: CASSVGASTTVEQYF

J: TRBJ2-5
length: 12
V: TRBV29-1
size: -
D: -
DNA: TGCAGCGTTGGGTTGAGCTTCGAGACCCAGTACTTC
CDR3: CSVGLSFETQYF

J: TRBJ2-1
length: 13
V: TRBV19
size: -
D: -
DNA: TGTGCCAGTAGTATAGGGCTTTTGGGTGAGCAGTTCTTC
CDR3: CASSIGLLGEQFF

J: TRBJ1-5
length: 16
V: TRBV27
size: many
D: -
DNA: TGTGCCAGCTCAACAGGACCTGGGGGCAGCAATCAGCCCCAGCATTTT
CDR3: CASSTGPGGSNQPQHF

J: TRBJ2-2
length: 16
V: TRBV9
size: once
D: -
DNA: TGTGCCAGCAGCCCCTGGGGCGGGATGAACACCGGGGAGCTGTTTTTT
CDR3: CASSPWGGMNTGELFF

J: TRBJ1-5
length: 15
V: TRBV19
size: -
D: -
DNA: TGTGCCAGTAAAGCGGGCCAGCTACTCAATCAGCCCCAGCATTTT
CDR3: CASKAGQLLNQPQHF

J: TRBJ1-1
length: 13
V: TRBV19
size: -
D: -
DNA: TGTGCCAGTAGTATAGGTCCGAACACTGAAGCTTTCTTT
CDR3: CASSIGPNTEAFF

J: TRBJ2-5
length: 16
V: TRBV11-2
size: once
D: TRBD2
DNA: TGTGCCAGCAGCTTAGGGCTAGCGGGAGGTCAAGAGACCCAGTACTTC
CDR3: CASSLGLAGGQETQYF

J: TRBJ2-7
length: 14
V: TRBV27
size: -
D: TRBD1
DNA: TGTGCCAGCAGTCCGGGGACAGGGGTCTACGAGCAGTACTTC
CDR3: CASSPGTGVYEQYF

J: TRBJ2-1
length: 14
V: TRBV19
size: once
D: TRBD2
DNA: TGTGCCAGCAACAGCGGGACCTCCTACAATGAGCAGTTCTTC
CDR3: CASNSGTSYNEQFF

J: TRBJ2-7
length: 13
V: TRBV27
size: -
D: -
DNA: TGTGCCAGCAGACGGATGGTTGGGGACGAGCAGTACTTC
CDR3: CASRRMVGDEQYF

J: TRBJ1-6
length: 16
V: TRBV28
size: -
D: -
DNA: TGTGCCAGCAGTTTATTTCAGGGGAGGGTGGATTCACCCCTCCACTTT
CDR3: CASSLFQGRVDSPLHF

J: TRBJ2-7
length: 12
V: TRBV19
size: -
D: -
DNA: TGTGCCAGTAGTATCACGCGGGACGAGCAGTACTTC
CDR3: CASSITRDEQYF

J: TRBJ2-4
length: 14
V: TRBV28
size: -
D: -
DNA: TGTGCCAGCAGTTTTTTTCTAGCCAAAAACATTCAGTACTTC
CDR3: CASSFFLAKNIQYF

J: TRBJ2-7
length: 14
V: TRBV4-1
size: -
D: -
DNA: TGCGCCAGCAGCGTCCGGGACCCAGCCTACGAGCAGTACTTC
CDR3: CASSVRDPAYEQYF